This TCR beta chain comes out of a study of vaccination and CD4 T cells after COVID-19. Background on the study: Stimulation used overlapping spike peptides from SARS-CoV-2, HCoV-NL63, HCoV-OC43 and HCoV-229E.

Described treatment: roughly nine-day PBMC culture with coronavirus spike peptide pools or control peptides (ViraFEST assay). Sequencing of cultured CD4+ T cell DNA used the Oncomine TCR Beta short-read assay. TCRdb analysed the PCR reads with MiXCR anew, one entry per CDR3 protein. Of some 18,000 distinct CDR3 sequences in the sample, roughly 70% are singletons; the top ten hold around 5.1%. To note about this clonotype: Its antigen is not known.

The clonotype was recovered from a human donor who had recovered from COVID-19. The sample comprised CD4+ T cells from blood, cultured in vitro.

In DNA, the CDR3 is TGTGCCACCAGTGATACAGGGGACACTGAAGCTTTCTTT. Translating it yields CATSDTGDTEAFF. V and J are TRBV24-1 and TRBJ1-1; TRBD1 aligns across 7 bases. The CDR3 is 13 amino acids. V gave up 3 bases and J gave up 3 bases; unmatched junction bases: 0. CDR1 KGHDR and CDR2 SFDVKD come from the germline V gene.